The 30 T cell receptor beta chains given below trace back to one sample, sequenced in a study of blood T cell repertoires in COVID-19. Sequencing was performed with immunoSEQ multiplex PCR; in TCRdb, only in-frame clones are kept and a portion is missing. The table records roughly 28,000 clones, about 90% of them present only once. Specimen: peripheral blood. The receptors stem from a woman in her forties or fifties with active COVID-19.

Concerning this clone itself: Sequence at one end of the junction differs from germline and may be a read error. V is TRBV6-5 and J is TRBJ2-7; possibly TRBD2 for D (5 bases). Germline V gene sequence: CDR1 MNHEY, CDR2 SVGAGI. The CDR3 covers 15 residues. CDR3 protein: CASSDSAGASYEQYF. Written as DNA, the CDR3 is TGTGCCAGCAGTGACTCGGCGGGCGCGTCCTACGAGCAGTACTTC.

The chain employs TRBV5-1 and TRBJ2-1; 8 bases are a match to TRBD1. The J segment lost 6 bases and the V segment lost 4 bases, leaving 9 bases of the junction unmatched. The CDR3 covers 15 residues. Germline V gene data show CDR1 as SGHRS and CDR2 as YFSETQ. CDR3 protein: CASSLRQGHGNEQFF. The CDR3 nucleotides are TGCGCCAGCAGCCTTAGACAGGGGCACGGCAATGAGCAGTTCTTC.

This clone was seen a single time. The CDR3 DNA is TGTGCCAGCACTGGGCGCTACTATGGCTACACCTTC. Its protein product is CASTGRYYGYTF. This chain joins TRBV28 and TRBJ1-2; D gene unclear. The CDR3 length is 12 residues. Germline V gene lookup returns CDR1 MDHEN and CDR2 SYDVKM. The germline V and J ends were trimmed by 7 bases and 3 bases, with 9 bases remaining between them.

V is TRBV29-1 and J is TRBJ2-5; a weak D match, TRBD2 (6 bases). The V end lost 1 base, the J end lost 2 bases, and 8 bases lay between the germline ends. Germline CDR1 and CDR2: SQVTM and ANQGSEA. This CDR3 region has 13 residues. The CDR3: CSVEGDLQETQYF. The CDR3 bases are TGCAGCGTTGAAGGGGACTTACAAGAGACCCAGTACTTC.

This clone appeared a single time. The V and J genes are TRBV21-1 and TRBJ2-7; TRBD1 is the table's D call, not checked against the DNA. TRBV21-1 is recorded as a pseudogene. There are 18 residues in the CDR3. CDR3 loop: CASSNRDRVPSRSYEQYF. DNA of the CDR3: TGTGCCAGCAGCAACCGGGACAGGGTCCCGAGTAGGTCCTACGAGCAGTACTTC.

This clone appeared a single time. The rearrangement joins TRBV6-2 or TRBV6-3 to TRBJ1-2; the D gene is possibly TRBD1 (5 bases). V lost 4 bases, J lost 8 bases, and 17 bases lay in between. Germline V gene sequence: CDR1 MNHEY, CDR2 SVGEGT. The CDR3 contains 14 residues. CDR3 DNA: TGTGCCAGCAGTTCTACCTTGGCAGGGAGGGGCTACACCTTC. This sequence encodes CASSSTLAGRGYTF.

The CDR3 loop is CASSKHRGQETQYF. In DNA form, the CDR3 reads TGCGCCAGCAGCAAACACAGGGGGCAAGAGACCCAGTACTTC. The chain employs TRBV10-2 and TRBJ2-5; 8 bases fit TRBD1. Germline CDR1 WSHSY, CDR2 SAAADI. V dropped 6 bases and J dropped 2; count of bases not matched to a gene: 5. CDR3 length: 14 amino acids.

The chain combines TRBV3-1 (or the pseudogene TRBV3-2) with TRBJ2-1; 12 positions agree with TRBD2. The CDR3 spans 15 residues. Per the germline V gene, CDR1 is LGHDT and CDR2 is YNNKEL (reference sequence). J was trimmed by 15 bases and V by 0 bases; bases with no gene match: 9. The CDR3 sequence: CASSQDGLAGGPGFF. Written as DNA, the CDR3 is TGTGCCAGCAGCCAAGATGGCCTAGCGGGAGGGCCCGGGTTCTTC.

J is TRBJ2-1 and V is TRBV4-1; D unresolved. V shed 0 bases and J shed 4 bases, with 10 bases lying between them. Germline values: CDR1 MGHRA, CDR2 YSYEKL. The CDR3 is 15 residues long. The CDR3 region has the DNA TGCGCCAGCAGCCAAGATTTTCAGGTGTACAATGAGCAGTTCTTC. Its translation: CASSQDFQVYNEQFF.

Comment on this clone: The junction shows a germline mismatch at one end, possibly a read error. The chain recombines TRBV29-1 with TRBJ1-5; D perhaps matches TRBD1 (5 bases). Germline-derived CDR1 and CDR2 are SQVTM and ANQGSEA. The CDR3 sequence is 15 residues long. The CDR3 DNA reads TGCAGCGTAGAAGGGGTCCGGAGTAGCAATCAGCCCCAGCATTTT. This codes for CSVEGVRSSNQPQHF.

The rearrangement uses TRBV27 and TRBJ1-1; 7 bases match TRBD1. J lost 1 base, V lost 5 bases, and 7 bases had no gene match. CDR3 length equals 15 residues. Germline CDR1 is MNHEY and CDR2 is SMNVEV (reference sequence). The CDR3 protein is CASSRQGGRNTEAFF. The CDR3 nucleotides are TGTGCCAGCAGTCGACAGGGCGGAAGGAACACTGAAGCTTTCTTT.

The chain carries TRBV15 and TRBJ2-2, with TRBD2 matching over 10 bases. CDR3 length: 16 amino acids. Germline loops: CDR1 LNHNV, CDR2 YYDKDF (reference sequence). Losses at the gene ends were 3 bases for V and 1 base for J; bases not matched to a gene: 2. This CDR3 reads CATSRRTSGNTGELFF. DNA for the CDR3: TGTGCCACCAGCAGGCGGACTAGCGGGAACACCGGGGAGCTGTTTTTT.

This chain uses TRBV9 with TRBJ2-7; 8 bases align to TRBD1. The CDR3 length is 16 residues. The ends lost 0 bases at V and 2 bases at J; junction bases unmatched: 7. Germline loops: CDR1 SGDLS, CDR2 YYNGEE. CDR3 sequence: CASSVADRATPYEQYF. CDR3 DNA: TGTGCCAGCAGCGTAGCGGACAGGGCGACGCCCTACGAGCAGTACTTC.

CDR3 coding DNA: TGTGCCAGCAGCTTGGGACTAGCGGGAGGGAAGAATGAGCAGTTCTTC. This translates into CASSLGLAGGKNEQFF. J is TRBJ2-1 and V is TRBV13, with 16 bases matching TRBD2. Germline lookup yields CDR1 PRHDT and CDR2 FYEKMQ (reference sequence). V lost 3 bases to trimming and J lost 7 bases; unmatched junction nucleotides: 3. CDR3 length equals 16 residues.

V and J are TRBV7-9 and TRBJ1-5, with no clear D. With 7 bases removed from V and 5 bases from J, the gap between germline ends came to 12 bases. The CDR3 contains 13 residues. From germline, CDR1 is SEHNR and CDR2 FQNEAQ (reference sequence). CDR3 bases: TGTGCCAGCACCCACGATGGCCATCAGCCCCAGCATTTT. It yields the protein CASTHDGHQPQHF.

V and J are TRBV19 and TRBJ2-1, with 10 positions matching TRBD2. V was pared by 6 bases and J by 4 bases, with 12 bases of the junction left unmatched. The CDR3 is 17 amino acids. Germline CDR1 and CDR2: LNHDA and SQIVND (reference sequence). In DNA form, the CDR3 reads TGTGCCAGTAGCCCTATCTCCAGCGGGAGGGGTTACAATGAGCAGTTCTTC. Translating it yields CASSPISSGRGYNEQFF.

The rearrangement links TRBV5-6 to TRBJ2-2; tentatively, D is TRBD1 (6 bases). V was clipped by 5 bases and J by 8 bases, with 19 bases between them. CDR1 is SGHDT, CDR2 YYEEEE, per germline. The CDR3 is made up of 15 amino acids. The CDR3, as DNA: TGTGCCAGCAGTACCGGGACAATCATGCGGGGGGAGCTGTTTTTT. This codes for CASSTGTIMRGELFF.

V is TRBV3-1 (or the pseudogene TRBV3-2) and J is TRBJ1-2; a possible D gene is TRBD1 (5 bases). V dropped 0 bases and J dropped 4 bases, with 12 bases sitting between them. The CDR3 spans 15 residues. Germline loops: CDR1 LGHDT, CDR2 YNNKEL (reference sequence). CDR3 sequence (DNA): TGTGCCAGCAGCCAAGATAGTCAGGGCCTCTATGGCTACACCTTC. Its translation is CASSQDSQGLYGYTF.

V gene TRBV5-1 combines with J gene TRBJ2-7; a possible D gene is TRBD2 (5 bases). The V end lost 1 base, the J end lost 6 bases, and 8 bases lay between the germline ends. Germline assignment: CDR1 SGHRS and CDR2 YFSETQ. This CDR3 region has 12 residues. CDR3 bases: TGCGCCAGCAGCTTGTTCGGGGTCGAGCAGTACTTC. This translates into CASSLFGVEQYF.

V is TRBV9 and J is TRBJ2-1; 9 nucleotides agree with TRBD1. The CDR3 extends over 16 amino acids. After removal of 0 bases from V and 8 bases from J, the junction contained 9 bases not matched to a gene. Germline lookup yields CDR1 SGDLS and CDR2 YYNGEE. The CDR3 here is CASSVEWGTGIDEQFF. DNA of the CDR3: TGTGCCAGCAGCGTAGAGTGGGGGACAGGGATAGATGAGCAGTTCTTC.

CDR3: CASSSAGLAGSVEQYF. As DNA, the CDR3 is TGTGCCAGCAGCTCAGCGGGACTAGCGGGATCTGTTGAGCAGTACTTC. The chain recombines TRBV7-6 with TRBJ2-7; 13 positions match TRBD2. Unmatched junction bases numbered 10, after V lost 4 bases and J lost 7 bases. The germline gives CDR1 SGHVS, CDR2 FNYEAQ. The CDR3 runs to 16 residues.

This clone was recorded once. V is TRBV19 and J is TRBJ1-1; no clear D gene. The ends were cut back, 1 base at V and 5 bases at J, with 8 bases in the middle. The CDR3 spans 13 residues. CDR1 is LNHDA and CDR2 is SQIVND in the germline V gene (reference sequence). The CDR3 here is CASSIAGMTEAFF. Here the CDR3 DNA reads TGTGCCAGTAGTATAGCCGGGATGACTGAAGCTTTCTTT.

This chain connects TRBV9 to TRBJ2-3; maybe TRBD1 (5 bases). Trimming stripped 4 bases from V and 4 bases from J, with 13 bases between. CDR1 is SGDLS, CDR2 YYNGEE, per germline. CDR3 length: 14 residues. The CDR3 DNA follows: TGTGCCAGCAGCCAAGGGGTTTTCGCAGATACGCAGTATTTT. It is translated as CASSQGVFADTQYF. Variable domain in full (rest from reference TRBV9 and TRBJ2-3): DSGVTQTPKHLITATGQRVTLRCSPRSGDLSVYWYQQSLDQGLQFLIQYYNGEERAKGNILERFSAQQFPDLHSELNLSSLELGDSALYFCASSQGVFADTQYFGPGTRLTVL.

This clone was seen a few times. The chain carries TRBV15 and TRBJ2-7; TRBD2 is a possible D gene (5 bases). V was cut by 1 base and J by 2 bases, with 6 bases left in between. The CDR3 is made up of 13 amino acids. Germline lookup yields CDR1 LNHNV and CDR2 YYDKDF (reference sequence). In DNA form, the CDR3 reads TGTGCCACCAGCAGAGGCGGGCCCTACGAGCAGTACTTC. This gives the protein CATSRGGPYEQYF.

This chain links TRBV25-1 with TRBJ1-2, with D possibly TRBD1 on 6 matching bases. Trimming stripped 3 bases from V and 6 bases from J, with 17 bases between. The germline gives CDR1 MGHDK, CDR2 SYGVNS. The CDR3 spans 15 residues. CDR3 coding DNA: TGTGCCAGCAGTGATCAGGGGACGTCGTTTCATGGCTACACCTTC. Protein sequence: CASSDQGTSFHGYTF.

Here the CDR3 reads CASCEVGYEQYF. DNA of the CDR3: TGTGCCAGTTGCGAAGTCGGCTACGAGCAGTACTTC. The chain joins TRBV5-5 to TRBJ2-7; D unresolved. The V gene's germline CDR1 is SGHKS and CDR2 YYEKEE (reference sequence). The CDR3 has 12 amino acids. Trimming removed 8 bases at V and 3 bases at J, with 12 bases between.

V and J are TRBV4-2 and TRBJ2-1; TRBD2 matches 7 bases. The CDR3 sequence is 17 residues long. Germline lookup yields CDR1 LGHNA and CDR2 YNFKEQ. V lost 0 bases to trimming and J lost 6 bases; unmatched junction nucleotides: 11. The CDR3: CASSQDPSVAGRNEQFF. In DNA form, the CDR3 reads TGTGCCAGCAGCCAAGATCCTAGTGTAGCGGGCCGCAATGAGCAGTTCTTC.

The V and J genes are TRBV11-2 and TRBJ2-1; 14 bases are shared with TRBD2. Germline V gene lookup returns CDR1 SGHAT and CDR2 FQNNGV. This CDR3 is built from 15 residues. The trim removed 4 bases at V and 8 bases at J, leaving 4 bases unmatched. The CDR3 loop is CASSSGLAGGDEQFF. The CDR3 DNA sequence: TGTGCCAGCAGCTCCGGACTAGCGGGAGGAGATGAGCAGTTCTTC.

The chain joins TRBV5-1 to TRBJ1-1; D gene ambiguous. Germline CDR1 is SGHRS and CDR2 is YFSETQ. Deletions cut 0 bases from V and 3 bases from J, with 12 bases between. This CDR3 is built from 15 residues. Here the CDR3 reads CASSLGARFDTEAFF. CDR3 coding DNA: TGCGCCAGCAGCTTGGGGGCCCGCTTCGACACTGAAGCTTTCTTT.

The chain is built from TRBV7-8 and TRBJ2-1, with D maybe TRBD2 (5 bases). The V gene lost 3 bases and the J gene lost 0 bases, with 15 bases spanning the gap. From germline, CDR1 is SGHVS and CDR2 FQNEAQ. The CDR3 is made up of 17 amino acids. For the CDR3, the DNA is TGTGCCAGCAGCTTTTTGGTTCGGAGGAGCTCCTACAATGAGCAGTTCTTC. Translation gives CASSFLVRRSSYNEQFF.